This is a list of T cell receptor beta chains from one sample in a study of blood T cell repertoires in COVID-19. Assay: immunoSEQ multiplex PCR; the TCRdb copy retains only in-frame clones and omits some. The sample consists of around 220,000 clones, roughly 80% of them appearing once. Sample: peripheral blood. These receptor sequences come from a woman of 80 years or more with acute or convalescent COVID-19. The CDR3 runs from the conserved cysteine through the conserved F or W. Each record gives: clone size, V gene, D gene, J gene, CDR3 protein, CDR3 DNA. The D gene is left open where the match is weak. Some rows mark clone size as missing; the rest say once, few, many or name a class of expanded clone.

.,TRBV6-2/TRBV6-3,.,TRBJ2-7,CASSYDQTYEQYF,TGTGCCAGCAGTTACGATCAGACCTACGAGCAGTACTTC
.,TRBV19,TRBD1,TRBJ1-2,CASSTQGDQSYGYTF,TGTGCCAGTAGTACGCAGGGGGATCAGAGCTATGGCTACACCTTC
.,TRBV19,TRBD1,TRBJ1-6,CASSQGASSHNSPLHF,TGTGCCAGTAGTCAGGGGGCGTCTTCCCATAATTCACCCCTCCACTTT
.,TRBV5-1,TRBD1,TRBJ2-2,CASSTDRGLTGELFF,TGCGCCAGCAGCACGGACAGGGGGCTAACCGGGGAGCTGTTTTTT
.,TRBV7-8,TRBD1,TRBJ1-2,CASSNRGNYGYTF,TGTGCCAGCAGCAACAGGGGTAACTATGGCTACACCTTC
.,TRBV5-1,.,TRBJ1-6,CASSLVQGENSPLHF,TGCGCCAGCAGCTTGGTACAGGGCGAGAATTCACCCCTCCACTTT
.,TRBV5-1,TRBD2,TRBJ2-3,CASQKREIADTQYF,TGCGCCAGCCAGAAGCGGGAGATAGCAGATACGCAGTATTTT
once,TRBV7-6,TRBD1,TRBJ2-3,CASSPSTGGSADTQYF,TGTGCCAGCAGCCCGTCGACAGGGGGTTCCGCAGATACGCAGTATTTT
.,TRBV15,.,TRBJ1-5,CATSRYSGEGGNQPQHF,TGTGCCACCAGCAGATACTCCGGGGAGGGCGGAAACCAGCCCCAGCATTTT
.,TRBV6-2/TRBV6-3,TRBD1,TRBJ2-2,CASSSFPGQGNTGELFF,TGTGCCAGCAGTTCTTTCCCGGGACAGGGTAACACCGGGGAGCTGTTTTTT
.,TRBV18,TRBD2,TRBJ2-1,CASSPLAGGVGNNEQFF,TGTGCCAGCTCACCACTAGCGGGAGGAGTGGGAAACAATGAGCAGTTCTTC
.,TRBV6-6,.,TRBJ2-1,CASSYMQGPYNEQFF,TGTGCCAGCAGTTACATGCAGGGCCCGTACAATGAGCAGTTCTTC
once,TRBV11-2,.,TRBJ2-7,CASSLIQTDSYEQYF,TGTGCCAGCAGCTTAATTCAGACAGACTCCTACGAGCAGTACTTC
.,TRBV19,.,TRBJ1-5,CASRDISNQPQHF,TGTGCCAGTAGGGACATCAGCAATCAGCCCCAGCATTTT
.,TRBV9,.,TRBJ1-2,CASSAWEGIEGYTF,TGTGCCAGCAGCGCCTGGGAGGGGATAGAGGGCTACACCTTC
.,TRBV7-3,TRBD2,TRBJ2-1,CASRSSSGMGDEQFF,TGTGCCAGCAGGTCAAGCAGCGGGATGGGGGATGAGCAGTTCTTC
few,TRBV3-1/TRBV3-2,TRBD2,TRBJ2-5,CASSQIGGSGGAETQYF,TGTGCCAGCAGCCAGATCGGAGGAAGCGGGGGGGCGGAGACCCAGTACTTC
.,TRBV5-4,.,TRBJ2-1,CASSPTGSNEQFF,TGTGCCAGCAGCCCAACAGGGTCTAATGAGCAGTTCTTC
once,TRBV7-9,.,TRBJ2-7,CAITQGAASYEQYF,TGTGCCATCACGCAGGGTGCGGCTTCCTACGAGCAGTACTTC
.,TRBV7-9,TRBD1,TRBJ2-1,CASYRGPYNEQFF,TGTGCCAGCTACAGGGGTCCCTACAATGAGCAGTTCTTC
few,TRBV28,TRBD1,TRBJ1-2,CASSLNPGTGGGYTF,TGTGCCAGCAGTTTAAATCCCGGGACAGGGGGCGGCTACACCTTC
.,TRBV19,.,TRBJ1-3,CASSNTGNSGNTIYF,TGTGCCAGTTCGAATACAGGGAACTCTGGAAACACCATATATTTT
.,TRBV24-1,.,TRBJ1-5,CATGTLDQPQHF,TGTGCCACCGGAACTCTAGATCAGCCCCAGCATTTT
once,TRBV2,TRBD2,TRBJ2-5,CASSLGGAGEETQYF,TGTGCCAGCAGTTTGGGAGGAGCGGGAGAAGAGACCCAGTACTTC
few,TRBV7-2,.,TRBJ2-2,CASSLNRVVTGELFF,TGTGCCAGCAGCTTAAACAGGGTGGTCACCGGGGAGCTGTTTTTT
.,TRBV7-3,.,TRBJ2-2,CASSSFTGELFF,TGTGCCAGCAGCTCCTTCACCGGGGAGCTGTTTTTT
.,TRBV3-1/TRBV3-2,TRBD1,TRBJ1-2,CASGRQGFDYGYTF,TGTGCCAGCGGAAGACAGGGGTTTGACTATGGCTACACCTTC
.,TRBV4-2,TRBD2,TRBJ2-6,CASSQDGPSGRGGANVLTF,TGTGCCAGCAGCCAAGATGGCCCTAGCGGGAGAGGTGGGGCCAACGTCCTGACTTTC
.,TRBV4-2,TRBD2,TRBJ2-5,CASSPESLLAGKETQYF,TGTGCCAGCAGCCCCGAGTCCCTACTAGCGGGCAAAGAGACCCAGTACTTC
.,TRBV12-3/TRBV12-4,.,TRBJ2-7,CASSSHQTGEQYF,TGTGCCAGCAGTTCCCATCAGACGGGCGAGCAGTACTTC
once,TRBV7-3,TRBD2,TRBJ2-1,CASSPEGGNNEQFF,TGTGCCAGCAGCCCAGAGGGAGGGAATAATGAGCAGTTCTTC
once,TRBV27,.,TRBJ1-6,CASSLSRQGSPLHF,TGTGCCAGCAGTTTATCTAGGCAGGGTTCACCCCTCCACTTT
.,TRBV11-2,.,TRBJ1-2,CASSLESSANYGYTF,TGTGCCAGCAGCTTAGAATCGTCAGCTAACTATGGCTACACCTTC
.,TRBV6-5,.,TRBJ1-1,CASSFAGKNTEAFF,TGTGCCAGCAGTTTTGCCGGGAAGAACACTGAAGCTTTCTTT
once,TRBV15,TRBD1,TRBJ2-6,CATSRDGRTGRSGANVLTF,TGTGCCACCAGCAGAGATGGAAGGACAGGGCGCTCTGGGGCCAACGTCCTGACTTTC
few,TRBV6-1,.,TRBJ2-7,CASSDQGYEQYF,TGTGCCAGCAGTGATCAGGGCTACGAGCAGTACTTC
.,TRBV25-1,TRBD1,TRBJ2-3,CASTDRVTDTQYF,TGTGCCAGCACCGACAGGGTCACAGATACGCAGTATTTT